Shown below are 24 T cell receptor beta chains from a single sample sequenced in a study of cytomegalovirus exposure and HLA in healthy donors. Clones were sequenced by immunoSEQ multiplex PCR, and TCRdb holds only the in-frame ones, with some missing. The profile shows roughly 43,000 clones, about 93% of them singletons. The specimen sequenced was PBMCs. The receptors shown here come from a man aged 18-30 years in good health and CMV-seronegative.

This rearrangement joins TRBV6-1 to TRBJ1-2; 7 bases match TRBD1. Trimming took 6 bases from V and 2 from J; bases not matched to a gene: 3. CDR1 and CDR2 (germline): MNHNS, SASEGT. The CDR3 spans 13 residues. DNA of the CDR3: TGTGCCAGCAGGGAGGGACAGAACTATGGCTACACCTTC. It codes for CASREGQNYGYTF.

The chain is built from TRBV4-1 and TRBJ2-7; 12 bases match TRBD2. The CDR3 spans 20 residues. The germline CDR1 and CDR2 sequences are MGHRA and YSYEKL. Unmatched junction bases numbered 15, after V lost 2 bases and J lost 1 base. This CDR3 reads CASSQTLGLAGPLGSYEQYF. The CDR3 region has the DNA TGCGCCAGCAGCCAAACTCTAGGACTAGCGGGACCCCTGGGATCCTACGAGCAGTACTTC.

The chain uses TRBV5-1 and TRBJ2-1, with TRBD2 matching over 11 bases. CDR3 size: 17 residues. Germline CDR1 SGHRS, CDR2 YFSETQ. The V segment lost 0 bases and the J segment 4 bases; nucleotides outside the gene matches: 6. The CDR3 reads CASSLEASGGIYNEQFF. The CDR3 DNA reads TGCGCCAGCAGCTTGGAGGCTAGCGGGGGGATATACAATGAGCAGTTCTTC.

The chain carries TRBV4-1 and TRBJ1-2; 8 bases map to TRBD1. Germline V CDR1 and CDR2: MGHRA, YSYEKL. After removal of 3 bases from V and 5 bases from J, the junction contained 5 bases not matched to a gene. CDR3 length: 14 amino acids. The CDR3 DNA sequence: TGCGCCAGCAGCCAGGACAGGGAAAGTTATGGCTACACCTTC. Translated, it gives CASSQDRESYGYTF.

J is TRBJ1-1 and V is TRBV18; TRBD1 matches 7 bases. Losses at the gene ends were 8 bases for V and 1 base for J; bases not matched to a gene: 4. This CDR3 is built from 13 residues. Germline CDR1 is KGHSH and CDR2 is LQKENI. The CDR3 sequence: CASRGQQNTEAFF. CDR3 in DNA: TGTGCCAGCCGGGGACAGCAGAACACTGAAGCTTTCTTT.

The chain links TRBV28 to TRBJ2-5; D may be TRBD1 (8 bases). Between the trimmed V and J ends, which lost 5 bases and 1 base, there was a span of 14 bases. The CDR3 has 15 residues. Germline V gene data show CDR1 as MDHEN and CDR2 as SYDVKM. CDR3 in amino acids: CASSDHRGGQETQYF. The CDR3 DNA reads TGTGCCAGCAGTGATCACAGGGGGGGCCAAGAGACCCAGTACTTC.

In its sample, this clone was seen once. The chain employs TRBV5-6 and TRBJ2-7; no definite D call. The CDR3 runs to 14 residues. V lost 0 bases, J lost 5 bases, and 12 bases lay in between. CDR1 and CDR2 (germline): SGHDT, YYEEEE. The CDR3 DNA reads TGTGCCAGCAGCTTGGCAGCTAGTCTGGACGAGCAGTACTTC. Translating gives CASSLAASLDEQYF.

CDR3 nucleotide sequence: TGCGCCAGCAGCTCTACAGGGGTTCGGGGCGGCTACACCTTC. Its translation: CASSSTGVRGGYTF. The chain is built from TRBV5-1 and TRBJ1-2; 7 positions agree with TRBD1. Germline-derived CDR1 and CDR2 are SGHRS and YFSETQ. The V gene end was trimmed by 3 bases and the J gene end by 8 bases; junction bases not matched to a gene: 10. The CDR3 is 14 residues long.

The V call is TRBV6-5, the J call TRBJ2-2; tentatively, D is TRBD2 (6 bases). Germline V gene data show CDR1 as MNHEY and CDR2 as SVGAGI. V lost 0 bases and J lost 5, with 13 bases in between. The CDR3 covers 16 residues. CDR3 nucleotides: TGTGCCAGCAGTTACTCGATTGCGGGACCTACCGGGGAGCTGTTTTTT. Its translation: CASSYSIAGPTGELFF.

This clone appeared once. The rearrangement uses TRBV9 and TRBJ1-1; D remains unclear. Trimming left V 0 bases short and J 8 bases short, with 8 bases between. CDR3 length: 12 amino acids. CDR1 and CDR2 (germline): SGDLS, YYNGEE. The CDR3 DNA follows: TGTGCCAGCAGCGTAGACCGAGGGGAAGCTTTCTTT. The encoded protein is CASSVDRGEAFF. The complete variable domain, with remaining parts taken from reference TRBV9 and TRBJ1-1, reads DSGVTQTPKHLITATGQRVTLRCSPRSGDLSVYWYQQSLDQGLQFLIQYYNGEERAKGNILERFSAQQFPDLHSELNLSSLELGDSALYFCASSVDRGEAFFGQGTRLTVV.

The chain links TRBV19 to TRBJ1-3; D gene uncertain. The CDR3 has 14 amino acids. V was shortened by 6 bases and J by 1 base, with 10 bases between the two germline ends. Per the germline V gene, CDR1 is LNHDA and CDR2 is SQIVND (reference sequence). CDR3 residues: CASSPAGSGNTIYF. The DNA of the CDR3 is TGTGCCAGTAGCCCTGCAGGTTCTGGAAACACCATATATTTT. Variable domain in full (rest from reference TRBV19 and TRBJ1-3): DGGITQSPKYLFRKEGQNVTLSCEQNLNHDAMYWYRQDPGQGLRLIYYSQIVNDFQKGDIAEGYSVSREKKESFPLTVTSAQKNPTAFYLCASSPAGSGNTIYFGEGSWLTVV.

The chain has TRBV10-3 and TRBJ1-2; 7 bases match TRBD1. The V segment lost 4 bases and the J segment 0 bases; nucleotides outside the gene matches: 8. The CDR3 contains 16 residues. CDR1 and CDR2 from the germline V gene are ENHRY and SYGVKD. This CDR3 is CAISVSGTASNYGYTF. CDR3 sequence (DNA): TGTGCCATCAGTGTATCCGGGACAGCTTCTAACTATGGCTACACCTTC.

The genes are TRBV5-4 and TRBJ1-1, with no clear D. The germline gives CDR1 SGHNT, CDR2 YYREEE (reference sequence). The CDR3 is 15 amino acids. Trimming removed 0 bases from V and 4 bases from J, with 13 bases in between. In DNA form, the CDR3 reads TGTGCCAGCAGCTTGGGGACTGGGCCCTCCACTGAAGCTTTCTTT. Residues: CASSLGTGPSTEAFF.

Details on this clone: The junction departs from germline at one end; a sequencing error may be responsible. CDR3 in DNA: TGTGCCAGCAGCCATTGGAGAGCTAGCATAGATACGCAGTATTTT. Its protein is CASSHWRASIDTQYF. The chain employs TRBV27 and TRBJ2-3; tentatively, D is TRBD2 (5 bases). The CDR3 length is 15 residues. Per germline, CDR1 MNHEY and CDR2 SMNVEV (reference sequence).

The sample holds a few counts of this clone. The rearrangement links TRBV2 to TRBJ1-5; D is uncertain. V lost 4 bases, J lost 8 bases, and 6 bases lay in between. Germline V gene lookup returns CDR1 SNHLY and CDR2 FYNNEI. This CDR3 is built from 11 residues. CDR3 residues: CASSGAEPQHF. The CDR3 nucleotides read TGTGCCAGCAGTGGGGCAGAGCCCCAGCATTTT. The full variable domain, its missing parts supplied by reference TRBV2 and TRBJ1-5, is EPEVTQTPSHQVTQMGQEVILRCVPISNHLYFYWYRQILGQKVEFLVSFYNNEISEKSEIFDDQFSVERPDGSNFTLKIRSTKLEDSAMYFCASSGAEPQHFGDGTRLSIL.

The table lists this clone with a count of one. V gene TRBV11-2 combines with J gene TRBJ1-4, with 9 bases lining up with TRBD1. Germline V gene lookup returns CDR1 SGHAT and CDR2 FQNNGV. J lost 14 bases, V lost 1 base, and 17 bases had no gene match. The CDR3 has 17 residues. CDR3 sequence (DNA): TGTGCCAGCAGCTTAGGATACGCCCGGGACAGGGACCGTTGGCTGTTTTTT. It specifies CASSLGYARDRDRWLFF.

The V and J genes are TRBV5-1 and TRBJ2-2; 8 bases match TRBD1. This CDR3 is 15 amino acids long. With 2 bases clipped from V and 1 base from J, the junction kept 1 base outside the gene matches. The germline V gene encodes CDR1 SGHRS and CDR2 YFSETQ. For the CDR3, the DNA is TGCGCCAGCAGCTTCGGGACAGGGAACACCGGGGAGCTGTTTTTT. Amino acids: CASSFGTGNTGELFF.

The CDR3 nucleotides read TGTGCCAGTAGTCATGGAGGGGTAGATCTAACTTTCTTT. Translating gives CASSHGGVDLTFF. The chain is built from TRBV19 and TRBJ1-1; maybe TRBD1 (5 bases). Trimming cost V 5 bases and J 12 bases, with 19 bases left between them. This CDR3 has 13 amino acids. The germline CDR1 and CDR2 sequences are LNHDA and SQIVND (reference sequence).

The chain links TRBV25-1 to TRBJ1-5; TRBD1 matches at 7 bases. This CDR3 comprises 14 residues. The germline V gene has CDR1 MGHDK and CDR2 SYGVNS. V shed 8 bases and J 5 bases; nucleotides not matched to a gene: 9. This chain's CDR3 is CASRRGGLDQPQHF. CDR3 bases: TGTGCCAGCCGACGAGGGGGCCTGGATCAGCCCCAGCATTTT.

The chain combines TRBV27 with TRBJ2-5; tentatively, D is TRBD2 (6 bases). Per germline, CDR1 MNHEY and CDR2 SMNVEV (reference sequence). Trimming left V 5 bases short and J 2 bases short, with 9 bases between. The CDR3 runs 13 residues. The CDR3 bases are TGTGCCAGCAGTCCCGGGGGTCAAGAGACCCAGTACTTC. This codes for CASSPGGQETQYF.

The rearrangement uses TRBV9 and TRBJ2-1, with D tentatively TRBD1 (5 bases). Trimming pared 2 bases from V and 5 bases from J, leaving 14 bases between. There are 15 residues in the CDR3. The germline V gene has CDR1 SGDLS and CDR2 YYNGEE. The CDR3 protein is CASSVWQGADNEQFF. The CDR3 DNA follows: TGTGCCAGCAGCGTTTGGCAGGGTGCCGACAATGAGCAGTTCTTC.

The chain is built from TRBV5-1 and TRBJ2-3; 8 positions agree with TRBD2. Germline trimming cut 1 base from V and 4 bases from J; bases unmatched to any gene: 14. Per germline, CDR1 SGHRS and CDR2 YFSETQ. This CDR3 has 18 amino acids. In nucleotides, the CDR3 is TGCGCCAGCAGCTTGCCCCCGACTAGCGCCTCCCTAGCAGATACGCAGTATTTT. It is translated as CASSLPPTSASLADTQYF. Full variable domain (remainder filled in from reference TRBV5-1 and TRBJ2-3): KAGVTQTPRYLIKTRGQQVTLSCSPISGHRSVSWYQQTPGQGLQFLFEYFSETQRNKGNFPGRFSGRQFSNSRSEMNVSTLELGDSALYLCASSLPPTSASLADTQYFGPGTRLTVL.

This chain connects TRBV5-6 to TRBJ1-1, with TRBD1 identical over 7 bases. With V trimmed by 2 bases and J by 0 bases, 4 bases remained unmatched. Per germline, CDR1 SGHDT and CDR2 YYEEEE. This CDR3 has 15 residues. DNA of the CDR3: TGTGCCAGCAGCTTTCGAACAGGGGTGAACACTGAAGCTTTCTTT. This sequence encodes CASSFRTGVNTEAFF.

V gene TRBV2 combines with J gene TRBJ1-5; D not certain. CDR3 size: 16 residues. The germline V gene encodes CDR1 SNHLY and CDR2 FYNNEI. Trimming took 0 bases from V and 3 from J, leaving 12 bases between them. In DNA form, the CDR3 reads TGTGCCAGCAGTGAAGCGCGAAGAATAGACAATCAGCCCCAGCATTTT. It specifies CASSEARRIDNQPQHF. Based on the CDR3 plus reference TRBV2 and TRBJ1-5, the full variable domain is EPEVTQTPSHQVTQMGQEVILRCVPISNHLYFYWYRQILGQKVEFLVSFYNNEISEKSEIFDDQFSVERPDGSNFTLKIRSTKLEDSAMYFCASSEARRIDNQPQHFGDGTRLSIL.